The 17 T cell receptor beta chains presented below share a single source sample, sequenced in a study of blood T cell repertoires in COVID-19 (dated by TCRdb to about 2020). Libraries came from the immunoSEQ multiplex PCR assay. This is the immuneACCESS table as TCRdb keeps it, with only in-frame sequences that have V and J called. A part of the clones is gone; compared with another copy, unresolved V genes explain less than half, and the rest is unexplained. This sample comprises about 220,000 clones, 88% of them detected only once. The top ten clones comprise roughly 15% of the sample. Sequenced input: PBMCs or T cells enriched from blood (not recorded which). The receptors here all came from a woman in her 50s with acute COVID-19.

This rearrangement joins TRBV12-2 to TRBJ1-6; the D call of TRBD1 is as the table states it, not checked on the DNA. TRBV12-2 is flagged as a pseudogene. The length of the CDR3 is 16 residues. CDR3 nucleotides: TGTGCAAGTCGCCCCCCGACAGGTTTGATGAATTCACCCCTCCACTTT. It translates to CASRPPTGLMNSPLHF.

The V call is TRBV27, the J call TRBJ1-5, with D perhaps TRBD1 (5 bases). Germline CDR1 reads MNHEY; CDR2 reads SMNVEV (reference sequence). This CDR3 is built from 13 residues. V was clipped by 3 bases and J by 6 bases, with 9 bases between them. The CDR3 region is CASSFQGGQPQHF. DNA of the CDR3: TGTGCCAGCAGTTTTCAGGGCGGTCAGCCCCAGCATTTT.

The genes are TRBV9 and TRBJ2-5, with 10 positions matching TRBD1. The CDR3 is made up of 16 amino acids. Trimming removed 3 bases from V and 2 bases from J; junction bases left unmatched: 7. The germline V gene encodes CDR1 SGDLS and CDR2 YYNGEE. The CDR3 spells CASSARGTGAQETQYF. CDR3 DNA: TGTGCCAGCAGCGCTAGGGGGACAGGGGCGCAAGAGACCCAGTACTTC.

This chain joins TRBV3-1 (or the pseudogene TRBV3-2) and TRBJ1-1, with D unresolved. This CDR3 is built from 14 residues. V lost 1 base, J lost 8 bases, and 14 bases lay in between. Germline CDR1 is LGHDT and CDR2 is YNNKEL (reference sequence). CDR3 in amino acids: CASSQGPMQAEAFF. The CDR3 nucleotides are TGTGCCAGCAGCCAAGGACCCATGCAGGCCGAAGCTTTCTTT.

The gene calls are TRBV5-1 and TRBJ2-7; 8 bases are a match to TRBD2. CDR1 is SGHRS, CDR2 YFSETQ, per germline. This CDR3 comprises 15 residues. V trimming: 1 base; J trimming: 6 bases; junction bases outside the gene matches: 9. The CDR3 DNA reads as TGCGCCAGCAGCTTGTTGAGCGGGGGACCACCCGAGCAGTACTTC. It yields the protein CASSLLSGGPPEQYF.

This chain joins TRBV5-1 and TRBJ1-3; D gene unclear. This CDR3 region has 16 residues. Between the trimmed V and J ends, which lost 0 bases and 0 bases, there was a span of 10 bases. Germline loops: CDR1 SGHRS, CDR2 YFSETQ. The CDR3 DNA follows: TGCGCCAGCAGCTTGGCCGTGGGCGCCTCTGGAAACACCATATATTTT. Residues: CASSLAVGASGNTIYF.

The chain links TRBV28 to TRBJ2-7, with D maybe TRBD1 (5 bases). The length of the CDR3 is 14 residues. Germline assignment: CDR1 MDHEN and CDR2 SYDVKM. V shed 3 bases and J shed 2 bases, with 11 bases lying between them. Here the CDR3 DNA reads TGTGCCAGCAGTTTCCAGGGCGTTCCCTACGAGCAGTACTTC. This gives the protein CASSFQGVPYEQYF. Filled out from reference TRBV28 and TRBJ2-7, the complete variable domain reads DVKVTQSSRYLVKRTGEKVFLECVQDMDHENMFWYRQDPGLGLRLIYFSYDVKMKEKGDIPEGYSVSREKKERFSLILESASTNQTSMYLCASSFQGVPYEQYFGPGTRLTVT.

The chain combines TRBV19 with TRBJ2-1; perhaps TRBD1 as D (6 bases). The V gene's germline CDR1 is LNHDA and CDR2 SQIVND (reference sequence). The CDR3 has 15 residues. V shed 3 bases and J shed 2 bases, with 11 bases lying between them. The CDR3 here is CASSIGQGTYNEQFF. The CDR3, as DNA: TGTGCCAGTAGTATTGGGCAGGGGACCTACAATGAGCAGTTCTTC.

This chain connects TRBV14 to TRBJ1-1, with no clear D. Trimming pared 4 bases from V and 7 bases from J, leaving 10 bases between. The CDR3 has 12 residues. The germline gives CDR1 SGHDN, CDR2 FVKESK. CDR3 sequence (DNA): TGTGCCAGCAGCCGGCCGGGGATTGAAGCTTTCTTT. This translates into CASSRPGIEAFF.

The chain combines TRBV4-3 with TRBJ1-1; D gene ambiguous. There are 17 residues in the CDR3. Trimming pared 0 bases from V and 2 bases from J, leaving 16 bases between. Germline V lookup: CDR1 LGHNA, CDR2 YSLEER. The CDR3, as DNA: TGCGCCAGCAGCCAAGATCTACTATTCCGGGTTAACACTGAAGCTTTCTTT. It yields the protein CASSQDLLFRVNTEAFF.

The V and J genes are TRBV27 and TRBJ1-2; D uncertain. This CDR3 is built from 15 residues. The germline gives CDR1 MNHEY, CDR2 SMNVEV (reference sequence). With 7 bases removed from V and 0 bases from J, the gap between germline ends came to 15 bases. This chain's CDR3 is CASKLQVGTNYGYTF. In DNA, the CDR3 is TGTGCCAGCAAGCTTCAGGTCGGAACTAACTATGGCTACACCTTC.

In its sample, this clone was seen once. V and J are TRBV14 and TRBJ1-1; no clear D gene. The CDR3 contains 16 residues. The germline gives CDR1 SGHDN, CDR2 FVKESK. With 0 bases removed from V and 3 bases from J, the gap between germline ends came to 14 bases. As DNA, the CDR3 is TGTGCCAGCAGCCAAGATGTCGGGGAAATTTACACTGAAGCTTTCTTT. Amino acids: CASSQDVGEIYTEAFF.

The CDR3, as DNA: TGTGCCAGCAGTGACACAAGCGGGAGTGGCGCAGATACGCAGTATTTT. It codes for CASSDTSGSGADTQYF. The V gene is TRBV6-4, the J gene TRBJ2-3, with 8 bases fitting TRBD2. CDR3 length equals 16 residues. CDR1 is MRHNA, CDR2 SNTAGT, per germline. Germline trimming cut 2 bases from V and 4 bases from J; bases unmatched to any gene: 8.

This rearrangement joins TRBV4-2 to TRBJ1-5; D gene ambiguous. V was pared by 0 bases and J by 4 bases, with 13 bases between. CDR1 and CDR2 (germline): LGHNA, YNFKEQ. The CDR3 spans 16 residues. CDR3 sequence reads: CASSQEGTVFNQPQHF. The CDR3 nucleotides read TGTGCCAGCAGCCAAGAAGGCACAGTTTTTAATCAGCCCCAGCATTTT.

CDR3: CASSYAGFGNTIYF. DNA of the CDR3: TGTGCCAGCAGTTACGCAGGGTTTGGAAACACCATATATTTT. The rearrangement links TRBV6-5 to TRBJ1-3; maybe TRBD1 (5 bases). This CDR3 comprises 14 residues. The V and J ends lost 2 bases and 3 bases respectively, with 8 bases between them. CDR1 is MNHEY, CDR2 SVGAGI, per germline.

DNA for the CDR3: TGTGCCAGCAGCTCCGACTGGGACAGCTCCTACGAGCAGTACTTC. This translates into CASSSDWDSSYEQYF. The rearrangement joins TRBV11-2 to TRBJ2-7; 7 bases agree with TRBD1. The CDR3 extends over 15 amino acids. Per the germline V gene, CDR1 is SGHAT and CDR2 is FQNNGV. V was clipped by 4 bases and J by 0 bases; unmatched bases: 6.

The gene calls are TRBV7-9 and TRBJ2-5, with a possible D match to TRBD2 (6 bases). Germline CDR1 is SEHNR and CDR2 is FQNEAQ (reference sequence). The V and J ends lost 5 bases and 5 bases respectively, with 15 bases between them. The CDR3 loop spans 14 amino acids. CDR3 coding DNA: TGTGCCAGCAGCCCCCGGACTACCTCGGAGACCCAGTACTTC. Its translation: CASSPRTTSETQYF. The whole variable domain, filled in from reference TRBV7-9 and TRBJ2-5, reads DTGVSQNPRHKITKRGQNVTFRCDPISEHNRLYWYRQTLGQGPEFLTYFQNEAQLEKSRLLSDRFSAERPKGSFSTLEIQRTEQGDSAMYLCASSPRTTSETQYFGPGTRLLVL.